This record concerns one T cell receptor beta chain sequence. Libraries were prepared by immunoSEQ multiplex PCR; TCRdb keeps only in-frame clonotypes and omits some of them. The data hold approximately 100,000 clones, with approximately 91% observed a single time. Germline V gives CDR1 SGHRS, CDR2 YFSETQ. This CDR3 contains 15 residues. J was trimmed by 5 bases and V by 4 bases; bases with no gene match: 6. The data originate from a study of T cell responses to AZD1222 COVID-19 vaccine. The source was peripheral blood, collected on day 0 of AZD1222 vaccination. This rearrangement joins TRBV5-1 to TRBJ2-1, with TRBD2 identical over 10 bases. This TCR was recovered from an adult in good health. This chain's CDR3 is CASSQAGGLDNEQFF. DNA of the CDR3: TGCGCCAGCAGCCAAGCGGGGGGGCTGGACAATGAGCAGTTCTTC.